This T cell receptor beta chain was recorded in a study of monozygotic twins with inflammatory bowel disease. Skipping T cell sorting, the study isolated total RNA directly from whole blood. The V gene's germline CDR1 is SQVTM and CDR2 ANQGSEA. CDR3 length equals 15 residues. cDNA encoding TCRalpha and TCRbeta underwent two nested PCRs of 16 and 9 cycles, each of which was followed by bead purification. One entry per CDR3 protein, without DNA, is what TCRdb gives after re-calling the 5' RACE reads. The sample has more than 95,000 distinct CDR3 sequences. The receptor was derived from a human donor with ulcerative colitis or Crohn's disease, or a healthy co-twin of an affected twin (not recorded which). Sequencing input: blood. The chain uses TRBV29-1 and TRBJ1-5. Here the CDR3 reads CSVVSSLDSNQPQHF.